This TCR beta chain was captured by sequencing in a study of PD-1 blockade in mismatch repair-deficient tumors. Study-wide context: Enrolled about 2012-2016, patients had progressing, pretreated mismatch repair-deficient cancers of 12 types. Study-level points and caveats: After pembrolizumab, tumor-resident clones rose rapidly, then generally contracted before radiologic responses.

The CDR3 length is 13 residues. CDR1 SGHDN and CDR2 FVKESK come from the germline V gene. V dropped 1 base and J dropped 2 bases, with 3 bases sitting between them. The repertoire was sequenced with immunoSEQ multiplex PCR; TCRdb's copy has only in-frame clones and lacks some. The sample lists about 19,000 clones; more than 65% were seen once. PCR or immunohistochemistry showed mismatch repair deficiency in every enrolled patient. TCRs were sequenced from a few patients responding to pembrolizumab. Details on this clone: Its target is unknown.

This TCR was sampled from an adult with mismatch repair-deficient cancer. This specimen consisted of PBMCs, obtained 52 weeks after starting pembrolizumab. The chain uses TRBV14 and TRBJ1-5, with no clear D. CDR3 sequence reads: CASSQGGNQPQHF. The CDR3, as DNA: TGTGCCAGCAGCCAAGGCGGCAATCAGCCCCAGCATTTT.